This T cell receptor beta chain was captured by sequencing in a study of T cells in Graves' hyperthyroidism and ophthalmopathy. Together with thyroid ultrasound, orbital computed tomography, serum thyroxine and TRAb, clinical symptoms were used for diagnoses. This clonotype occurred many times. As yet, its antigen is unknown. Study-wide results and caveats: Blood also carried most thyroid clonotypes expanded above 0.001. Ophthalmopathy and stable hyperthyroidism were told apart by a 13 V-J model.

From RNA transcripts, TCR beta CDR3 regions were amplified. In the first-round RT-PCR of the TCR CDR3, the HTBI primer set was used. TCRdb reprocessed the multiplex PCR reads via MiXCR and lists one record per CDR3 protein. The data contain about 560,000 distinct CDR3 sequences, 16% of them singletons. The TCR was taken from a woman between 18 and 29 years old with Graves' hyperthyroidism. The sequenced sample was blood.

Here the CDR3 reads CASSLEAEGHGYTF. In DNA, the CDR3 is TGTGCCAGCAGCTTAGAGGCAGAGGGTCATGGCTACACCTTC. The chain joins TRBV11-2 to TRBJ1-2; D uncertain. There are 14 residues in the CDR3. V was pared by 0 bases and J by 6 bases, with 11 bases between. From germline, CDR1 is SGHAT and CDR2 FQNNGV.